The TCR beta chain under discussion was sequenced for a study of early T cells in non-severe SARS-CoV-2 infection. Background on the study: Sequencing was performed on bulk RNA from unsorted whole blood, leaving chains unpaired.

This CDR3 region has 15 residues. Germline V gene lookup returns CDR1 SEHNR and CDR2 FQNEAQ (reference sequence). This clonotype came up a few times. Its ends do not fully match the called genes, so a read error is possible. In the library, individual cDNA molecules carried attached unique molecular identifiers. TCRdb recomputed calls from the 5' RACE reads with MiXCR, one row per CDR3 protein. The sample has some 54,000 distinct CDR3 sequences, more than 8.5% seen once; the top ten hold 8.6%. The receptor's source is an adult who was a healthcare worker with PCR-confirmed SARS-CoV-2 infection or an uninfected control (not recorded which). This rearrangement joins TRBV7-9 to TRBJ2-1, with 10 nucleotides matching TRBD2. Specimen: whole blood. The CDR3 DNA sequence: TGCGCCAGCAGCCCTGGGACTAGCGTCGACAATGAGCAGTTCTTC. The encoded protein is CASSPGTSVDNEQFF.